This T cell receptor beta chain emerged from a study of blood T cell repertoires in COVID-19. The CDR3 has 16 amino acids. V gave up 3 bases and J gave up 7 bases; unmatched junction bases: 12. Germline CDR1 MNHEY, CDR2 SMNVEV (reference sequence). The data were produced by immunoSEQ multiplex PCR, yet TCRdb's version contains in-frame clones alone and is incomplete. The sample consists of over 85,000 clones, about 87% of them appearing once. The chain joins TRBV27 to TRBJ2-5, with 9 bases fitting TRBD1. Source material: peripheral blood. This sequence was found in a human donor with COVID-19, enrolled during active disease. The donor label of this sample is uncertain. For the CDR3, the DNA is TGTGCCAGCAGTTTTGGGGTCCCGGGACAGGGAGGGACCCAGTACTTC. Translation: CASSFGVPGQGGTQYF.